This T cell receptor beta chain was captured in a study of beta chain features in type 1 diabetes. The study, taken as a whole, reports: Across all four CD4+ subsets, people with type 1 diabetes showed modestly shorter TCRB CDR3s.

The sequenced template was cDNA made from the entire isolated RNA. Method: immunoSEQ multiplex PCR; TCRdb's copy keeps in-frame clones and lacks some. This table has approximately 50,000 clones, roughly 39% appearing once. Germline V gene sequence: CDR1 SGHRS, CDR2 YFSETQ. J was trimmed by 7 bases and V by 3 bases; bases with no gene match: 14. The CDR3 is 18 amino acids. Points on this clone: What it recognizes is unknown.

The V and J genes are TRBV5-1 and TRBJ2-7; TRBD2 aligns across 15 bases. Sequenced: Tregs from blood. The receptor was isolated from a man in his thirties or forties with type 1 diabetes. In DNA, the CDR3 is TGCGCCAGCAGCTCGGCCACAGGACTAGCGGGAGGGCCGGAGGAGCAGTACTTC. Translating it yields CASSSATGLAGGPEEQYF.